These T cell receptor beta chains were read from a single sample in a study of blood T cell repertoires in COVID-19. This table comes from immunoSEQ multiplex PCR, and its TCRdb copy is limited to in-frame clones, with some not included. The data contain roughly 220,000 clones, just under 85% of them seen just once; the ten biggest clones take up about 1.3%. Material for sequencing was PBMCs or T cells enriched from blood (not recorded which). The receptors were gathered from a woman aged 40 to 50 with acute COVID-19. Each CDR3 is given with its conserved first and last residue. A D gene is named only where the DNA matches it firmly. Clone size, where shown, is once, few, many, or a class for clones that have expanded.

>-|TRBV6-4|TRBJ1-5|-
CASSKEESQPQHF
TGTGCCAGCAGTAAGGAGGAGAGCCAGCCCCAGCATTTT
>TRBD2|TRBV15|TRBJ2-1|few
CATSRGTSGSPRFF
TGTGCCACCAGCAGGGGGACTAGCGGGAGTCCCCGGTTCTTC
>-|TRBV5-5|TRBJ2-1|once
CASSPLALSYNEQFF
TGTGCCAGCAGCCCCCTAGCGTTGTCCTACAATGAGCAGTTCTTC
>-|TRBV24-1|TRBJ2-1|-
CATSDFRYNEQFF
TGTGCCACCAGTGATTTTCGGTACAATGAGCAGTTCTTC
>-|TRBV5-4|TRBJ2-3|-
CASSPDDSPLGDTQYF
TGTGCCAGCAGCCCCGACGACTCCCCATTGGGAGATACGCAGTATTTT
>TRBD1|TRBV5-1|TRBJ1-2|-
CASSLGTDFYGYTF
TGCGCCAGCAGCCTGGGGACAGACTTCTATGGCTACACCTTC
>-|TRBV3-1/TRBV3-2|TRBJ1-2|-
CASSPTETYGYTF
TGTGCCAGCAGCCCGACAGAGACGTATGGCTACACCTTC
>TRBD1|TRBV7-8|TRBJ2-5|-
CASSRRTGSMETQYF
TGTGCCAGCAGCCGGAGGACAGGGTCGATGGAGACCCAGTACTTC
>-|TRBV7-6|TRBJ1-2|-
CASSFIPSRPPGGYTF
TGTGCCAGCAGCTTCATACCGTCTCGGCCCCCAGGTGGCTACACCTTC
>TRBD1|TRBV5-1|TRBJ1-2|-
CASSPGQSTNYGYTF
TGCGCCAGCAGCCCGGGACAGAGCACTAACTATGGCTACACCTTC
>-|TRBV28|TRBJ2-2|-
CASSFRSSGELFF
TGTGCCAGCAGTTTTCGGAGTTCGGGGGAGCTGTTTTTT
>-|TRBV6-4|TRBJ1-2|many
CASTKGSSPYGYTF
TGTGCCAGCACTAAAGGGAGCAGTCCCTATGGCTACACCTTC
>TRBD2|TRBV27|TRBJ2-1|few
CASRPTGLDKYNEQFF
TGTGCCAGCAGACCTACAGGACTAGATAAGTACAATGAGCAGTTCTTC
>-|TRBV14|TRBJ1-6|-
CASSQDGAGFRSPLHF
TGTGCCAGCAGCCAAGATGGGGCGGGGTTTCGGTCACCCCTCCACTTT
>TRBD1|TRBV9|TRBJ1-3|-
CASSPLGTEKRTIYF
TGTGCCAGCAGCCCTTTGGGGACAGAAAAAAGAACCATATATTTT
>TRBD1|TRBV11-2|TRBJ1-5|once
CASSPTGGRNQPQHF
TGTGCCAGCAGCCCAACAGGGGGCAGAAATCAGCCCCAGCATTTT
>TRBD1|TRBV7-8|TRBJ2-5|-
CATTGGWTQETQYF
TGTGCCACCACAGGGGGCTGGACACAAGAGACCCAGTACTTC
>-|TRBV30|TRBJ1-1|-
CAWSVPGTFNTEAFF
TGTGCCTGGAGTGTTCCCGGGACATTTAACACTGAAGCTTTCTTT
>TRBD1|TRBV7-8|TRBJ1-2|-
CASSFGGTGPDGYTF
TGTGCCAGCAGCTTTGGGGGGACAGGGCCGGATGGCTACACCTTC
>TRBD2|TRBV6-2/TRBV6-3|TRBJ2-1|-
CASSTPALAVSYNEQFF
TGTGCCAGCAGTACCCCTGCACTAGCGGTGTCCTACAATGAGCAGTTCTTC
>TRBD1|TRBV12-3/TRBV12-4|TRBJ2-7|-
CASSKGTGEQYF
TGTGCCAGCAGTAAAGGGACAGGCGAGCAGTACTTC
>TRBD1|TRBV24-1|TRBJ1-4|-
CATRGTGTDEKLFF
TGTGCCACCCGGGGGACAGGGACTGACGAAAAACTGTTTTTT
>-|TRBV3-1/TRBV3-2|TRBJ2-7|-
CASSQKGWAPYEQYF
TGTGCCAGCAGCCAAAAGGGGTGGGCCCCCTACGAGCAGTACTTC
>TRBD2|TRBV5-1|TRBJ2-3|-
CASSFGTSESTDTQYF
TGCGCCAGCAGCTTTGGGACTAGCGAAAGCACAGATACGCAGTATTTT
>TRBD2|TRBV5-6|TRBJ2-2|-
CASSLVGGKYTGELFF
TGTGCCAGCAGCTTGGTCGGGGGGAAGTACACCGGGGAGCTGTTTTTT
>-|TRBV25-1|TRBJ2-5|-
CASSPSWGGAGETQYF
TGTGCCAGCAGTCCCTCATGGGGGGGGGCAGGGGAGACCCAGTACTTC
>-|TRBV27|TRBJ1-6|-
CASSFGGIYNSPLHF
TGTGCCAGCAGTTTCGGGGGGATCTATAATTCACCCCTCCACTTT
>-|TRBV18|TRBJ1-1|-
CASSPKGYPNTEAFF
TGTGCCAGCTCACCGAAGGGGTACCCGAACACTGAAGCTTTCTTT
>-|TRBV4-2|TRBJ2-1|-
CASSQEADSYNEQFF
TGTGCCAGCAGCCAAGAGGCAGACTCCTACAATGAGCAGTTCTTC
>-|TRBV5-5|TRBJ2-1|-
CASSPRNGQSYNEQFF
TGTGCCAGCAGCCCACGAAATGGCCAATCCTACAATGAGCAGTTCTTC
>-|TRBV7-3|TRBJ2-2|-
CASSLSASGRNTGELFF
TGTGCCAGCAGCTTATCGGCGAGCGGAAGAAACACCGGGGAGCTGTTTTTT
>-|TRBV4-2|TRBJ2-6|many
CASSQDRGGGSGANVLTF
TGTGCCAGCAGCCAAGATCGAGGGGGGGGCTCTGGGGCCAACGTCCTGACTTTC
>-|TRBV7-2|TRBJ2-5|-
CASSFDPGGRSETQYF
TGTGCCAGCAGCTTTGACCCTGGGGGCCGTTCGGAGACCCAGTACTTC
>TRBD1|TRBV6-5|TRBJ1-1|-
CASSTTGYDEAFF
TGTGCCAGCAGCACGACAGGGTATGATGAAGCTTTCTTT
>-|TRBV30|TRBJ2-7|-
CACIPNGGLGNEQYF
TGTGCCTGTATTCCCAACGGGGGGCTCGGGAACGAGCAGTACTTC
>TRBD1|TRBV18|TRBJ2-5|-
CASSPAGQGTQYF
TGTGCCAGCTCACCTGCGGGACAGGGAACCCAGTACTTC
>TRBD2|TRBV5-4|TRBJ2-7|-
CASTIAGGAHYEQYF
TGTGCCAGCACCATAGCGGGAGGGGCCCACTACGAGCAGTACTTC
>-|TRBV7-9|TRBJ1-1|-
CASSLDGFRGTEAFF
TGTGCCAGCAGCTTAGACGGGTTTCGGGGCACTGAAGCTTTCTTT
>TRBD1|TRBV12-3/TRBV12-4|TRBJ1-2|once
CASSWTGNYGYTF
TGTGCCAGCAGCTGGACAGGAAACTATGGCTACACCTTC
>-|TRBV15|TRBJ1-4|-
CATSKGADEKLFF
TGTGCCACCAGCAAAGGGGCGGACGAAAAACTGTTTTTT
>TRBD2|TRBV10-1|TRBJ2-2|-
CASSDPRTSGRFGLETGELFF
TGCGCCAGCAGTGACCCTCGGACTAGCGGGAGATTTGGGTTGGAAACCGGGGAGCTGTTTTTT
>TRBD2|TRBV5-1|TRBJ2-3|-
CASSSPGLAGGGSDTQYF
TGCGCCAGCAGCTCCCCGGGACTAGCGGGAGGGGGCTCAGATACGCAGTATTTT
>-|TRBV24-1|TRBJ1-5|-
CATSEAKGSNQPQHF
TGTGCCACCAGTGAAGCAAAGGGGAGCAATCAGCCCCAGCATTTT
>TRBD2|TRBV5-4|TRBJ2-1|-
CASSLAGGLSGGDEQFF
TGTGCCAGCAGCTTGGCTGGCGGTCTTTCGGGAGGGGATGAGCAGTTCTTC
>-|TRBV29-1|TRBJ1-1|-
CSVVDPGTSLGGTEAFF
TGCAGCGTTGTTGATCCCGGGACTTCCCTGGGGGGCACTGAAGCTTTCTTT
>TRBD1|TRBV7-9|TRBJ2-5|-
CASSLTGVRNQETQYF
TGTGCCAGCAGCCTGACAGGGGTTAGGAACCAAGAGACCCAGTACTTC
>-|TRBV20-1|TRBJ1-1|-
CSALRAFF
TGCAGTGCCCTGAGAGCTTTCTTT
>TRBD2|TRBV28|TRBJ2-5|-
CASSLGTSGSQETQYF
TGTGCCAGCAGTTTGGGGACTAGCGGAAGCCAAGAGACCCAGTACTTC